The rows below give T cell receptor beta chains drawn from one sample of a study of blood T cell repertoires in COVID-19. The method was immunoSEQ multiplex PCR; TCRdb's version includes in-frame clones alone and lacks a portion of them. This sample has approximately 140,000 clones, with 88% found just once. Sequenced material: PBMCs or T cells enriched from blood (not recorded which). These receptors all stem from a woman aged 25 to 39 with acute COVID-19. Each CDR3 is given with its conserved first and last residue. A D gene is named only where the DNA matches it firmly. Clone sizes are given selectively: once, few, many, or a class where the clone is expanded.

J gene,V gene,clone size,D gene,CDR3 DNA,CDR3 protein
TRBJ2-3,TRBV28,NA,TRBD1,TGTGCCAGCACCTACGACTCCCGGACAGGGATCATAGATACGCAGTATTTT,CASTYDSRTGIIDTQYF
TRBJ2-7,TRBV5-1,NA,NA,TGCGCCAGCCGCGATTTTGGGGGCTCGGCCGAGCAGTACTTC,CASRDFGGSAEQYF
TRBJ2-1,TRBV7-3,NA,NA,TGTGCCAGCAGCCTCGGGGCCTACAATGAGCAGTTCTTC,CASSLGAYNEQFF
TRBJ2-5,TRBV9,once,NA,TGTGCCAGCAGCGTAGGCCGGGGGGAGACCCAGTACTTC,CASSVGRGETQYF
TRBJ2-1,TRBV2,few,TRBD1,TGTGCCAGCAGTCAAACCCCTCTGACAGGGGGCTCTCGCAATGAGCAGTTCTTC,CASSQTPLTGGSRNEQFF
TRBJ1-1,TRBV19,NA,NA,TGTGCCAGTAGTACCGAAGGGAGGGACACTGAAGCTTTCTTT,CASSTEGRDTEAFF
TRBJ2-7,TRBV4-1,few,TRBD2,TGCGCCAGCAGCCAAAGGCTAGCGGGAGGACGTGAGCAGTACTTC,CASSQRLAGGREQYF
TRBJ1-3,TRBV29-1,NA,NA,TGCAGCGTTGTGAGTGTCGATGGTACGTCCGGAAACACCATATATTTT,CSVVSVDGTSGNTIYF
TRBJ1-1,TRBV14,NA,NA,TGTGCCAGCAGCCCCATGGGCTCCCTCTACACTGAAGCTTTCTTT,CASSPMGSLYTEAFF
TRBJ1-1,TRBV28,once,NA,TGTGCCAGCAGTTTAATTGGACTCCTCGAAGGAGCTTTCTTT,CASSLIGLLEGAFF
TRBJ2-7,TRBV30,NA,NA,TGTGCCTGGAGTACCGCGGGTGTCTCCTACGAGCAGTACTTC,CAWSTAGVSYEQYF
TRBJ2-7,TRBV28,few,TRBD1,TGTGCCAGCAGTGCACCGGGACAGGTTACCTACGAGCAGTACTTC,CASSAPGQVTYEQYF
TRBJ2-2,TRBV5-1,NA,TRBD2,TGCGCCAGCAGCTTGGACGCGGGAGTCGGCACCGGGGAGCTGTTTTTT,CASSLDAGVGTGELFF
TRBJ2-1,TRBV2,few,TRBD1,TGTGCCAGCAGAGAGACAGGGGGTGGGTCCTACAATGAGCAGTTCTTC,CASRETGGGSYNEQFF
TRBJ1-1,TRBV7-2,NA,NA,TGTGCCAGCAGCCACGCGGGACGTAAAGCTTTCTTT,CASSHAGRKAFF
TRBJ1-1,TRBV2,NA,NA,TGTGCCAGCAGGGCTAGATTCACGGTTCGGGTGAACACTGAAGCTTTCTTT,CASRARFTVRVNTEAFF
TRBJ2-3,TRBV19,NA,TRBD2,TGTGCCAGTAGTGTGGGACTAGCGGGAGTAGGAGATACGCAGTATTTT,CASSVGLAGVGDTQYF
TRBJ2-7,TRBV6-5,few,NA,TGTGCCAGCAGGGTCGCAGGGGATACCTCCTACGAGCAGTACTTC,CASRVAGDTSYEQYF
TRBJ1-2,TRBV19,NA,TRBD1,TGTGCCAGTACAAAGGACAGGGATCGCTATGGCTACACCTTC,CASTKDRDRYGYTF
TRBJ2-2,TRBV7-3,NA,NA,TGTGCCAGCAGCTATGACGGAGGAGTCACCGGGGAGCTGTTTTTT,CASSYDGGVTGELFF